This TCR beta chain was observed in a study of shared clonotypes between healthy human individuals (dated by TCRdb to about 2020). Regarding the complete study: The cohort included a few men and two women between 18 and 49 years of age. Different laboratories and diverse techniques were used to prepare libraries and sequence TCR repertoires, to increase sequencing depth and limit assay-specific biases. Leukapheresis yielded between about 0.94 and 8.9 billion PBMCs per donor. For each donor, three plates each were used for CD4 naive and CD4 memory, two plates were used for CD8 naive, and one plate was used for CD8 memory. To estimate repertoire size and how much clonotype sharing occurs between individuals, the study deeply sequenced the blood TCR repertoires of a handful of healthy adults. Overall results and qualifications from the work: Sharing across a few donors was observed for about 4.8% of naive CD4, less than 4% of naive CD8, 2% to 2.5% of memory CD4, and roughly 0.4% of memory CD8 clonotypes. Even with the large sequencing depth, rarefaction of the sorted-subset datasets indicated that sequencing was incomplete. Naive subsets generally had larger estimated clonotype richness than memory subsets did. Pairwise subsampling led to the expectation that sequencing depth would affect the degree of clonotype sharing among donors. Compared with non-shared clonotypes, the clonotypes found in all four sorted-subset donors had higher generation probabilities. Because the study included a small number of donors, the genetic and exposure-history diversity represented was limited. Sampling was restricted to blood, and TCR repertoires in tissues likely differ from the TCR repertoires found in blood.

The germline V gene supplies CDR1 MDHEN and CDR2 SYDVKM. The V end gives up 4 bases and the J end 1 base, leaving 3 bases in the junction not matched to a gene. The CDR3 has 14 amino acids, counting the end cysteine and phenylalanine. Only the CDR3 part of the read is kept: 42 bases, read in frame from the first base. Note on this clone: Its antigen is currently not known. It has no much larger one-base neighbor in the sample; base qualities were not kept.

Healthy HIV-negative adults with no recently reported acute infections or vaccinations were included as donors. Every donor was a Caucasian adult living in Nashville, Tennessee, USA. CD4+ T cells were enriched by magnetic negative selection, after which naive cells were positively selected on CD45RA and the negative fraction was taken as the memory subset. After blood collection by leukapheresis, PBMCs were isolated using Ficoll-Histopaque density gradient centrifugation and then cryopreserved in the vapor phase of liquid nitrogen. Purity and quantity of every magnetically sorted T cell population were checked by analytical flow cytometry. Each sorted fraction had its genomic DNA isolated and then quantified by UV absorbance on a Nanodrop 2000c. Using the deep immunoSEQ assay, TCR CDR3 regions were amplified from genomic DNA by multiplex PCR. For each cell subset, the extracted genomic DNA was distributed evenly across all wells of several immunoSEQ 96-well plates, and each plate served as one replicate. For sorted subsets, roughly 200 ng of genomic DNA, equivalent to some 30,000 T cell genomes, went into each replicate PCR. Purified libraries were quantified with a Qubit 3.0 fluorometer, sized on a Bioanalyzer 2100, and re-quantified with the KAPA Library Quantification kit. Each immunoSEQ 96-well plate was sequenced on its own single-read 150-cycle Illumina NextSeq 550 flow cell. Under the source paper's analysis protocol: Because the immunoSEQ output held only junctional sequences and lacked quality scores, the filtering could not match the filtering applied to full-length reads. Sequences were annotated with PyIR, a Python wrapper for IgBLAST v1.9, using IMGT germline references to assign V/J genes and CDR3. Reads with weak V/J assignments (E-value above 1e-6), missing CDR3, stop codons, out-of-frame junctions, or ambiguous translated residues were removed. V3J clonotypes were defined by identical inferred V gene, J gene, and CDR3 amino acid sequence. Percentage overlap between repertoires was computed as shared unique clonotypes divided by the size of the smaller repertoire. Three approaches were used to assess repertoire richness: RTK rarefaction, the Chao1 estimator, and Recon v2.1 estimates of unobserved clonotypes. OLGA was used to compute generation probabilities for all TCRbeta clonotypes that the gDNA method yielded from a handful of donors. The clones in this table, taken by TCRdb from immuneACCESS, are in-frame only. Not every clone is retained; where verified, under half of the shortfall comes from an unresolved V gene, and the cause of the rest is unknown. V, J and clone size reflect that table, while D and trimming were determined from the DNA. For this sample there are roughly 530,000 clones; about 96% appear just once. The ten largest clones add up to approximately 0.06% of the sample.

The V and J segments used are TRBV28 and TRBJ1-2, with 7 central nucleotides matching TRBD1. Sequencing input: naive CD4+ T cells sorted from blood. The cell subset or site tag for this specimen amounts to: CD45RA+ positively selected. The TCR sequence derives from a woman in her twenties or thirties in good health. The CDR3 protein sequence reads: CASSSRQGNYGYTF. The DNA reads TGTGCCAGCAGTTCCCGACAGGGTAACTATGGCTACACCTTC.